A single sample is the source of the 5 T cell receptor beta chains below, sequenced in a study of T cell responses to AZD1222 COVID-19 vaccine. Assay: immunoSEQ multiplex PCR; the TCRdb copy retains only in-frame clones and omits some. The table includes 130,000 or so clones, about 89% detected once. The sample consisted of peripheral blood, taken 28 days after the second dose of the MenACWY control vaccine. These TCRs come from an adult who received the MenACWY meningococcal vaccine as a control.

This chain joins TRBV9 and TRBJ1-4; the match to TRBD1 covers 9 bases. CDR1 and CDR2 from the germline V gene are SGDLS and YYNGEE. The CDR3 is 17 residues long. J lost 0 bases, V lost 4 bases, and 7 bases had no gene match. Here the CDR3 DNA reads TGTGCCAGCAGCCAACAGGGGGCAAGGGCAACTAATGAAAAACTGTTTTTT. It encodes CASSQQGARATNEKLFF.

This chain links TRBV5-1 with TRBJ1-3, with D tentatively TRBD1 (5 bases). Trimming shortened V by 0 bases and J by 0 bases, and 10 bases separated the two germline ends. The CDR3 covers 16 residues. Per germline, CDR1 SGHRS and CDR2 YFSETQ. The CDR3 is CASSLGGSSSGNTIYF. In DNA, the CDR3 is TGCGCCAGCAGCTTGGGGGGGTCGAGCTCTGGAAACACCATATATTTT.

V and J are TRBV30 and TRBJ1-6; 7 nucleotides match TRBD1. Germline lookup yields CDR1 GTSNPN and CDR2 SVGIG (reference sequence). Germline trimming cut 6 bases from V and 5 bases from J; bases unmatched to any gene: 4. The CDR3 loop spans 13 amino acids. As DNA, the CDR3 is TGTGCCTGCTTAGGGACAGATAATTCACCCCTCCACTTT. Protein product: CACLGTDNSPLHF.

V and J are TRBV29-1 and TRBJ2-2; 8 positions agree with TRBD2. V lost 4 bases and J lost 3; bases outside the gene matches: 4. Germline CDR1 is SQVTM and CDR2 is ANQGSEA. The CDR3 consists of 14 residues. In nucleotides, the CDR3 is TGCAGCGTTGCGGCCGGGGGGGACACCGGGGAGCTGTTTTTT. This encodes CSVAAGGDTGELFF.

DNA for the CDR3: TGCGCCAGCAACTCGGACGGAAACTATGGCTACACCTTC. Its protein product is CASNSDGNYGYTF. The chain links TRBV5-1 to TRBJ1-2; D uncertain. V was clipped by 6 bases and J by 2 bases, with 11 bases between them. Germline V lookup: CDR1 SGHRS, CDR2 YFSETQ. The CDR3 runs to 13 residues. Full variable domain (outside the CDR3, taken from reference TRBV5-1 and TRBJ1-2): KAGVTQTPRYLIKTRGQQVTLSCSPISGHRSVSWYQQTPGQGLQFLFEYFSETQRNKGNFPGRFSGRQFSNSRSEMNVSTLELGDSALYLCASNSDGNYGYTFGSGTRLTVV.